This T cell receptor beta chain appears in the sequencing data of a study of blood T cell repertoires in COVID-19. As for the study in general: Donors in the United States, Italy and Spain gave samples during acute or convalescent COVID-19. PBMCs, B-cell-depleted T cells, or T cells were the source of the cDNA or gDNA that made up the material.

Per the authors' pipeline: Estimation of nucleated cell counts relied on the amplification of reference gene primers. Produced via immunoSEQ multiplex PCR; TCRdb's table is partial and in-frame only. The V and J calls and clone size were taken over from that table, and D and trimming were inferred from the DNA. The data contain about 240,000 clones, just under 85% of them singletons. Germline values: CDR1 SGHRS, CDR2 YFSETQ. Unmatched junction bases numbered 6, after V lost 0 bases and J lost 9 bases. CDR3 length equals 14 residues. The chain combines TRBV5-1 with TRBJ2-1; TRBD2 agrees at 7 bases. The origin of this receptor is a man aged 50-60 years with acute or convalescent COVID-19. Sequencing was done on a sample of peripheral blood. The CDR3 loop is CASSLAPAGFEQFF. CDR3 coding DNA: TGCGCCAGCAGCTTGGCCCCAGCGGGGTTTGAGCAGTTCTTC.